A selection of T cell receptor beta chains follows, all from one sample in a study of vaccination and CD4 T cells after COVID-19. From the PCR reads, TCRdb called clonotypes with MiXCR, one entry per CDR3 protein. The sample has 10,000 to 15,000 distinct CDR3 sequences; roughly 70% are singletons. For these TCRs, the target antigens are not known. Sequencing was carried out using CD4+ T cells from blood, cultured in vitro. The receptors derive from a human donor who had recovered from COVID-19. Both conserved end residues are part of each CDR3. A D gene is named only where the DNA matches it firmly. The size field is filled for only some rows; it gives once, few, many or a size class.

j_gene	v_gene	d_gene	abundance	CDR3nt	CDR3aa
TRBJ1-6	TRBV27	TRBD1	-	TGTGCCAGCAGTTACCGGGACAGAAATAATTCACCCCTCCACTTT	CASSYRDRNNSPLHF
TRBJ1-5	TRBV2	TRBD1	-	TGTGCCAGCAGTCCGGACAGGGCCGATCAGCCCCAGCATTTT	CASSPDRADQPQHF
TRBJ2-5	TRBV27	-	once	TGTGCCAGCAGCAAAGAGACCCAGTACTTC	CASSKETQYF
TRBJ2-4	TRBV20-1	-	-	TGCAGTGCCCCGAGACAGTTAGCCAAAAACATTCAGTACTTC	CSAPRQLAKNIQYF
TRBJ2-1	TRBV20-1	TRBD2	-	TGCAGTGCTCCTCACCCCAGGACTAGCGGTCCCAATGAGCAGTTCTTC	CSAPHPRTSGPNEQFF
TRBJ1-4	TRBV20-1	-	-	TGCAGTGCTCTTGACAGCGCAACTAATGAAAAACTGTTTTTT	CSALDSATNEKLFF
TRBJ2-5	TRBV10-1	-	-	TGCGCCAGCAGTGAGTTTGTGGGGGGAGCGGAGACCCAGTACTTC	CASSEFVGGAETQYF
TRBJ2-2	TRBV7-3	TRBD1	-	TGTGCCAGCAGCTTAGGGGGACAGGGGAACACCGGGGAGCTGTTTTTT	CASSLGGQGNTGELFF
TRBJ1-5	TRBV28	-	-	TGTGCCAGCAGTCCCTACAGGTCGGGCAATCAGCCCCAGCATTTT	CASSPYRSGNQPQHF
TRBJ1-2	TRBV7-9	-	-	TGTGCCAGCAGCGCAACCCGGGACGGAAAAGAACATGGCTACACCTTC	CASSATRDGKEHGYTF
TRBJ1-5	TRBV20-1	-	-	TGCAGTGCTGCTCCCCAGACGGGCAGCAGCAATCAGCCCCAGCATTTT	CSAAPQTGSSNQPQHF
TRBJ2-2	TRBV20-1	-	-	TGCAGTGCTAGAGGGGGGTACGGCGGGGAGCTGTTTTTT	CSARGGYGGELFF
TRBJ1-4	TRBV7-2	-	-	TGTGCCAGCAGCTCCCCTCCCTCAGGAAAACTGTTTTTT	CASSSPPSGKLFF
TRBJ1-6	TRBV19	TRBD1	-	TGTGCCAGTAGCCTACACAGACAGGGCTACTCACCCCTCCACTTT	CASSLHRQGYSPLHF
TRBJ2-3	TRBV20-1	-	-	TGCAGTGCTTCCAACGTCGGAGGGAGTGCAGATACGCAGTATTTT	CSASNVGGSADTQYF
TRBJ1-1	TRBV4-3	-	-	TGCGCCAGCAGCCAGGGATACAGGGAGGTGCTCTTT	CASSQGYREVLF
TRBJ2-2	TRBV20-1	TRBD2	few	TGCAGTGCTAGAGCCCCCGGGACTAGCTCCACCGGGGAGCTGTTTTTT	CSARAPGTSSTGELFF
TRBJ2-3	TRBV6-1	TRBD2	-	TGTGCCATCAAAGCGGGAGGCACAGATACGCAGTATTTT	CAIKAGGTDTQYF
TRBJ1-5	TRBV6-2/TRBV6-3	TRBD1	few	TGTGCCAGCAGTTACCAGGGGGGAAATCAGCCCCAGCATTTT	CASSYQGGNQPQHF
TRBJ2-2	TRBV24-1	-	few	TGTGCCACCAGTGGGGCAGCCCCACAATCCACCGGGGAGCTGTTTTTT	CATSGAAPQSTGELFF
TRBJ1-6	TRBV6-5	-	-	TGTGCCAGCAGTTACCCATATTCACCCCTCCACTTT	CASSYPYSPLHF
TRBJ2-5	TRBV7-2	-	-	TGTGCCAGCAGCTTTCCCGTGGGTCTAAGGCAAGAGACCCAGTACTTC	CASSFPVGLRQETQYF
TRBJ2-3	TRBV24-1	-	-	TGTGCCACCAGGGAGCCCGTTTTAGATACGCAGTATTTT	CATREPVLDTQYF
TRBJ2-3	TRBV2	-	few	TGTGCCAGCAGGCGACCGGGACGCACAGATACGCAGTATTTT	CASRRPGRTDTQYF
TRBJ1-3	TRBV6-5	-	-	TGTGCCAGCACTTACGAGAACAAGGGAAACACCATATATTTT	CASTYENKGNTIYF
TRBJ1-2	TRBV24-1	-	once	TGTGCCACCAGTGATCGACAATATGGCTACACCTTC	CATSDRQYGYTF
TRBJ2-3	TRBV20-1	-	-	TGCAGTGCTGAAGGTCTCCAGCATACGCAGTATTTT	CSAEGLQHTQYF
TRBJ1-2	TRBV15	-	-	TGTGCCACCAGCAGAGATTATAATCGAGGAGGCTACACCTTC	CATSRDYNRGGYTF
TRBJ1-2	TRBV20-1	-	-	TGTAGTGCTAGAGAGAGCATGTTCTATGGCTACACCTTC	CSARESMFYGYTF
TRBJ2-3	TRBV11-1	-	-	TGTGCCAGCAGCCCAAAGTCCCGGGGAAGCACAGATACGCAGTATTTT	CASSPKSRGSTDTQYF
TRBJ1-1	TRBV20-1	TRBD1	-	TGCAGTGCACCAGGGGGAGTGAACACTGAAGCTTTCTTT	CSAPGGVNTEAFF
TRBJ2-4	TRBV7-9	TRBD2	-	TGTGCCAGCAGCTTACGCGGGGAGGGATCAAACATTCAGTACTTC	CASSLRGEGSNIQYF
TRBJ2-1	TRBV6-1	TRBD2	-	TGTGCCAGCCGGACTAGCGGGAGCAATGAGCAGTTCTTC	CASRTSGSNEQFF
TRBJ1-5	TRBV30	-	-	TGTGCCTGGAGCCGGGGCCTTAGCAATCAGCCCCAGCATTTT	CAWSRGLSNQPQHF
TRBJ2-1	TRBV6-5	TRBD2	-	TGTGCCAGCAGTTACTCCGGACTAGCGGGACTCTCCTACAATGAGCAGTTCTTC	CASSYSGLAGLSYNEQFF
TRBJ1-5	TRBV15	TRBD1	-	TGTGCCACCAGCCCGAGGACAGGGGGTGGCAATCAGCCCCAGCATTTT	CATSPRTGGGNQPQHF
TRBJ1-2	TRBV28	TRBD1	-	TGTGCCAGCAGTTTATCGGGTGGGACAGGGAAAGGCTACACCTTC	CASSLSGGTGKGYTF
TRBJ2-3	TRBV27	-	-	TGTGCCAGCAGTTTGTATTTCGACAGGGGAGGGTCCACAGATACGCAGTATTTT	CASSLYFDRGGSTDTQYF
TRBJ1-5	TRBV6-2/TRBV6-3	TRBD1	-	TGTGCCAGCAGTTACCCCACGACAGGGGGAGGCCCTTATAGCAATCAGCCCCAGCATTTT	CASSYPTTGGGPYSNQPQHF
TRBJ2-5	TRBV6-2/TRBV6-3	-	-	TGTGCCAGCAAGGACCCGGGCGCGAAGACCCAGTACTTC	CASKDPGAKTQYF
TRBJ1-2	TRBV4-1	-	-	TGCGCCAGCAGCCACCGGGGGGAAAACTATGGCTACACCTTC	CASSHRGENYGYTF
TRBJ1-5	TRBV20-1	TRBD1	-	TGCAGTGCGGACCGGGACAGGGGTAATCAGCCCCAGCATTTT	CSADRDRGNQPQHF
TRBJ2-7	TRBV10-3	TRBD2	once	TGTGCCATCAGGGGGACTAGCGGTGCCTACGAGCAGTACTTC	CAIRGTSGAYEQYF
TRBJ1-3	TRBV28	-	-	TGTGCCAGCAGTTTATTGGCAGGGACGACCTGGAACACCATATATTTT	CASSLLAGTTWNTIYF
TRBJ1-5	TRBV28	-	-	TGTGCCAGCTCTACCCGGAAGGCTAGCAATCAGCCCCAGCATTTT	CASSTRKASNQPQHF
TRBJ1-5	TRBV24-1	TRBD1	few	TGTGCCACCAGTGATCACAGGGGAGGAGGCAATCAGCCCCAGCATTTT	CATSDHRGGGNQPQHF
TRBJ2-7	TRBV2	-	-	TGTGCCAGCAGTGACAGCTTCTACGAGCAGTACTTC	CASSDSFYEQYF
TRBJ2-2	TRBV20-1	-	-	TGCAGTGCTAGTGTTCGTCTAGCCGACACCGGGGAGCTGTTTTTT	CSASVRLADTGELFF
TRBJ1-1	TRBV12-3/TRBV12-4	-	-	TGTGCCAGCAGTTTTATACAGGGCATGAACACTGAAGCTTTCTTT	CASSFIQGMNTEAFF
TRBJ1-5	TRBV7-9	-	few	TGTGCCAGCAGCTTAGGGTTTCAGCCCCAGCATTTT	CASSLGFQPQHF
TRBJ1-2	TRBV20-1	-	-	TGCAGTGCCACCGACATACGAGCCTATGGCTACACCTTC	CSATDIRAYGYTF
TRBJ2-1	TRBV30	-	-	TGTGCCTGGAGTGCGTACAATGAGCAGTTCTTC	CAWSAYNEQFF
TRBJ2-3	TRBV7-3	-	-	TGTGCCAGCAGCCAAGCTACAGGGCTTGAGGCGCAGTATTTT	CASSQATGLEAQYF
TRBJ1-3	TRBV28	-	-	TGTGCCAGCAGATTTTCCGGGGGCACCATATATTTT	CASRFSGGTIYF
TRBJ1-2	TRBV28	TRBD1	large	TGTGCCAGCAGTCAACGGACAGGGGGCTTTGGCTACACCTTC	CASSQRTGGFGYTF